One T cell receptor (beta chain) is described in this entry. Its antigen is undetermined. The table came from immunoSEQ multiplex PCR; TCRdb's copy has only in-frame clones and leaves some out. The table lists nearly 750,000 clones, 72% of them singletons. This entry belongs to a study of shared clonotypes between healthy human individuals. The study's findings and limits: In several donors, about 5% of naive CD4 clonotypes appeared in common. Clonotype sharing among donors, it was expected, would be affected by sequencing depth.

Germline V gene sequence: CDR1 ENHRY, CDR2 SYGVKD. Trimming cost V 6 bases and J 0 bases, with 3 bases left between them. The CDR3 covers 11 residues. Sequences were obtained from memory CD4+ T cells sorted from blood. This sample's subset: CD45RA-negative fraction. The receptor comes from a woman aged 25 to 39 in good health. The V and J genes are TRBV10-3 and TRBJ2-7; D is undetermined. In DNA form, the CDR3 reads TGTGCCATCAGGAGCTCCTACGAGCAGTACTTC. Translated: CAIRSSYEQYF.